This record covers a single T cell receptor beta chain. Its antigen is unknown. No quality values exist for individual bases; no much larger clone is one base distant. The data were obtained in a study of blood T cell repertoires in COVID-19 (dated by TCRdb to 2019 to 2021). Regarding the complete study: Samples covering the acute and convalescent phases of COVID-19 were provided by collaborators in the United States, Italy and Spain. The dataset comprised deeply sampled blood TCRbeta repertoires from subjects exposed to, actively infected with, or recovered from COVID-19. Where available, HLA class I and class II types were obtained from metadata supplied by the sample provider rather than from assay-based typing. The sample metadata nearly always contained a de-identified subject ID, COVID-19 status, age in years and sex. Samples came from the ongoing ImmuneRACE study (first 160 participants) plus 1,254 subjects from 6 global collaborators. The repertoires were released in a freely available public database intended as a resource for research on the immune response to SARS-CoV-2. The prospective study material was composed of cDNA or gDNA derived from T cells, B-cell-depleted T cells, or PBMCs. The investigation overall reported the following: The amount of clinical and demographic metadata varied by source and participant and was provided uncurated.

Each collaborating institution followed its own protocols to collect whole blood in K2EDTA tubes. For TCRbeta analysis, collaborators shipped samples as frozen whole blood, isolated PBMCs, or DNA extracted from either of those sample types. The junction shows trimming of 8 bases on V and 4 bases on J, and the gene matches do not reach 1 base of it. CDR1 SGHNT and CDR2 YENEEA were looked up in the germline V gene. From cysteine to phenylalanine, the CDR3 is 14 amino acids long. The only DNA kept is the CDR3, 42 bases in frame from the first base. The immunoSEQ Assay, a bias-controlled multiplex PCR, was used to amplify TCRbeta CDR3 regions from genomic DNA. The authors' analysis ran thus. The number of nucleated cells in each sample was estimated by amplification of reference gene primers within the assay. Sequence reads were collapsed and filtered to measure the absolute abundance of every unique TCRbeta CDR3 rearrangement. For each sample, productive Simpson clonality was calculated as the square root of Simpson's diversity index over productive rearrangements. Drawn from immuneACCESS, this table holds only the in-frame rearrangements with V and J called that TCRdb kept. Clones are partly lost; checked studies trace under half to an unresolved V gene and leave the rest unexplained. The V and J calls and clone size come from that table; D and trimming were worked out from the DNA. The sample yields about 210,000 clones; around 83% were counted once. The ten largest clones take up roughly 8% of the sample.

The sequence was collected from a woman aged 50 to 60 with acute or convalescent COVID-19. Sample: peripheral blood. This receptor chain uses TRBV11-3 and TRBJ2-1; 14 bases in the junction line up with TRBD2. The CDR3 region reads CASGLAGGYNEQFF. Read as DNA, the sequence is TGTGCCAGCGGACTAGCGGGAGGATACAATGAGCAGTTCTTC.